This T cell receptor beta chain derives from a study of cytomegalovirus exposure and HLA in healthy donors. CDR3 length: 15 amino acids. Germline CDR1 SGHRS, CDR2 YFSETQ. V lost 7 bases to trimming and J lost 2 bases, with 17 bases between them. This clone was seen just once. Its antigen remains unidentified. Method: immunoSEQ multiplex PCR; TCRdb's copy keeps in-frame clones and lacks some. The table lists approximately 150,000 clones, around 87% of them singletons. Overall study findings and caveats: Cytomegalovirus status, reportedly, was diagnosed with high specificity and sensitivity by the classifier. In the 120 or so validation repertoires, approximately 94% of cluster scores exceeded 0, per a later analysis.

Sequencing used PBMCs. The TCR originated in a woman in her thirties in good health and CMV-seronegative. The genes are TRBV5-1 and TRBJ2-3; possibly TRBD1 for D (6 bases). CDR3 loop: CASGDTSPITDTQYF. The CDR3 DNA is TGCGCCAGCGGGGACACTTCCCCCATCACAGATACGCAGTATTTT.